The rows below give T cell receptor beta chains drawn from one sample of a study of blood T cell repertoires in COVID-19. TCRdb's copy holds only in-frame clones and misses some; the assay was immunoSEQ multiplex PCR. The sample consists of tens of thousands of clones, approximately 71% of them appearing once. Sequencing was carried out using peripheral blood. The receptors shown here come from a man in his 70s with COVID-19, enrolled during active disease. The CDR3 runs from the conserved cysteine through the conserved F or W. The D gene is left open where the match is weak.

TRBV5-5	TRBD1	CASSLVGDRGLGETQYF
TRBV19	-	CASRGTMSYEQYF
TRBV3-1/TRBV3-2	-	CASSQDSAGAREQFF
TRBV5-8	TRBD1	CASTENRGFVGELFF
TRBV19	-	CASSKSTYTDTQYF
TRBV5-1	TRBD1	CASQPGGFNYGYTF
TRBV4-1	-	CASSLYQGASYEQYF
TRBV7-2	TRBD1	CASSLGQGVVNIQYF
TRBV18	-	CASSPTQGDYGYTF
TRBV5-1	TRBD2	CASSLEASGTSGANVLTF
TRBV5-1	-	CASSLGAGNSPLHF
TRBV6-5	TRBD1	CASSSGQGRTQPQHF
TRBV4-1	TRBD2	CASRRLAGVDTQYF
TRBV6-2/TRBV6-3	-	CASSWGTANTEAFF
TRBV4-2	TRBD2	CASSPRRGLGGETQYF
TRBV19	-	CASSKEGSNQPQHF
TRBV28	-	CASSQHTGFSGNTIYF
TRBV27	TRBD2	CASSLRLASYNEQFF
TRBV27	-	CASSLTGSYNEQFF
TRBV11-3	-	CASSLRRDSNEQFF
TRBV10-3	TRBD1	CAISSGQGAYEQYF
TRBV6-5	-	CASSSGDSNYGYTF
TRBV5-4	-	CASSPDTGELFF
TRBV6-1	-	CASSEQGYQPQHF
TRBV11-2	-	CASHPLSRRTDTQYF
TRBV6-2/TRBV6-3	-	CASSSIAGRASNQPQHF
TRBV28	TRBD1	CASSLGQLETQYF
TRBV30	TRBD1	CAWSVPRDRSGETQYF
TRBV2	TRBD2	CASSYVAGSAGELFF
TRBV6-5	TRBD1	CASSRTGFAEKLFF
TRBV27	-	CASSLFAVSNEKLFF
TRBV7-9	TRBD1	CASSPFGWDSPYNEQFF
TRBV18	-	CASSRGEGNSPLHF
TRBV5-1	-	CASSLGQIGDGEAFF
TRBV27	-	CASSLSTTYNSPLHF
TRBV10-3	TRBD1	CAISDPDRAGANVLTF
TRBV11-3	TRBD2	CASSPGLAGDNEQFF
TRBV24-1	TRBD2	CATSDRTSAGRNEQFF
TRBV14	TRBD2	CASSHLLGLTSGRSSNEQYF
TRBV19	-	CASSGGRAFF
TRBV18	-	CASSSSPTQGNTIYF
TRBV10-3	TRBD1	CAIGDRNYGYTF
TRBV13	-	CASSLTRGGEQYF
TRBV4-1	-	CASSQDSGTGNTIYF
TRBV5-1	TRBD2	CASSLAGGPGEQYF
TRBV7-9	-	CASSLGTGFPNEKLFF
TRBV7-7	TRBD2	CATSPGGTNTGELFF
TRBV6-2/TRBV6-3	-	CASSYDSPNQPQHF